Shown below are 8 T cell receptor beta chains from a single sample sequenced in a study of shared clonotypes between healthy human individuals. This table comes from immunoSEQ multiplex PCR, and its TCRdb copy is limited to in-frame clones, with some not included. The data show 400,000 to 500,000 clones, 76% seen once. The specimen sequenced was PBMCs. Receptor source: a woman between 35 and 50 years old in good health. Some clones in this sample may be carry-over from other donors' samples.

This clone was detected once. Lacking the conserved final phenylalanine or tryptophan, this CDR3 likely reflects a read error. The DNA is left out, because the CDR3 cannot be placed on it with certainty; the CDR3 is given as TCRdb lists it. The J gene is TRBJ1-1, the V gene TRBV5-1. The CDR3 spans 12 amino acids, including both terminal residues. Germline V lookup: CDR1 SGHRS, CDR2 YFSETQ. CDR3 sequence reads: CASSPDGVLGAI.

The rearrangement uses TRBV9 and TRBJ2-7; a possible D gene is TRBD2 (5 bases). With 0 bases removed from V and 2 bases from J, the gap between germline ends came to 9 bases. Germline CDR1 reads SGDLS; CDR2 reads YYNGEE. This CDR3 region has 14 residues. The chain's CDR3 is CASSVAQTTYEQYF. The CDR3 DNA sequence: TGTGCCAGCAGCGTAGCACAGACTACCTACGAGCAGTACTTC.

This clone was counted between two and nine times. This chain uses TRBV4-1 with TRBJ1-2, with D possibly being TRBD1 (6 bases). Trimming shortened V by 5 bases and J by 4 bases, and 14 bases separated the two germline ends. The CDR3 loop spans 14 amino acids. Germline CDR1 reads MGHRA; CDR2 reads YSYEKL. The CDR3 region is CASSWETGPYGYTF. The CDR3 DNA reads TGCGCCAGCAGCTGGGAGACAGGCCCCTATGGCTACACCTTC.

To note about this clone: A much bigger clone sits one base away, suggesting this may be a read error. Other DNA sequences in this sample translate to the same CDR3. The chain uses TRBV28 and TRBJ1-4; weak D call: TRBD1 (5 bases). CDR3 length: 15 amino acids. V dropped 7 bases and J dropped 0 bases, with 12 bases sitting between them. Germline CDR1 is MDHEN and CDR2 is SYDVKM. CDR3 sequence (DNA): TGTGCCAGCACCTCATCCAGGGCAACTAATGAAAAACTGTTTTTT. It specifies CASTSSRATNEKLFF.

This clone has more than one count but fewer than ten. The genes are TRBV13 and TRBJ1-1; perhaps TRBD1 as D (5 bases). This CDR3 comprises 13 residues. The V end was cut by 5 bases, the J end by 2 bases, with 9 bases between. Per the germline V gene, CDR1 is PRHDT and CDR2 is FYEKMQ (reference sequence). The CDR3 sequence: CASSVRVNTEAFF. In DNA, the CDR3 is TGTGCCAGCAGCGTCAGGGTTAACACTGAAGCTTTCTTT.

The rearrangement uses TRBV2 and TRBJ1-5; weak D call: TRBD1 (5 bases). The CDR3 sequence is 14 residues long. The germline CDR1 and CDR2 sequences are SNHLY and FYNNEI. V was shortened by 5 bases and J by 7 bases, with 15 bases between the two germline ends. The CDR3 nucleotides are TGTGCCAGCAGTTCTGGCTCAGGGTCCCAGCCCCAGCATTTT. Its translation: CASSSGSGSQPQHF.

CDR3 nucleotides: TGTGCCAGCAGCTCGCAGGGGGTTGGGGAGCAGTACTTC. This sequence encodes CASSSQGVGEQYF. V and J are TRBV11-1 and TRBJ2-7; 7 nucleotides align to TRBD1. The CDR3 is made up of 13 amino acids. V was pared by 4 bases and J by 7 bases, with 7 bases of the junction left unmatched. Germline loops: CDR1 SGHAT, CDR2 FQDESV (reference sequence).

The chain has TRBV5-1 and TRBJ2-7, with TRBD2 identical over 10 bases. The length of the CDR3 is 14 residues. Trimming cost V 0 bases and J 6 bases; bases outside gene matches: 3. Germline loops: CDR1 SGHRS, CDR2 YFSETQ. The CDR3 loop is CASSLALAGGEQYF. The CDR3 DNA sequence: TGCGCCAGCAGCTTGGCATTAGCGGGAGGCGAGCAGTACTTC.